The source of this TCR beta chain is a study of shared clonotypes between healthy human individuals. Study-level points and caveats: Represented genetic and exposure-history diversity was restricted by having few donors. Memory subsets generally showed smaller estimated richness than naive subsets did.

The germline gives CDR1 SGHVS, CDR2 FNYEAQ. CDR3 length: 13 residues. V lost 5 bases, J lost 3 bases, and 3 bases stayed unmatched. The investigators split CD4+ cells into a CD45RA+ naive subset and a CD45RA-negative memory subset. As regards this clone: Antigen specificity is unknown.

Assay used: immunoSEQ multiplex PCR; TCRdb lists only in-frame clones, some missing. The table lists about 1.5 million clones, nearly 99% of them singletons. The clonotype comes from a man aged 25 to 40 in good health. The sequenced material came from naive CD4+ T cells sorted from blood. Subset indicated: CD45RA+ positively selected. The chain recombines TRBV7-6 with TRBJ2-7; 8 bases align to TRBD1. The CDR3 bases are TGTGCCAGCAGCAAAGGACAGGGCTACGAGCAGTACTTC. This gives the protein CASSKGQGYEQYF.